This T cell receptor (beta chain) was identified in a study of shared clonotypes between healthy human individuals. General study results and limits: Only blood samples were collected, and tissue repertoires likely differ.

Trimming at V came to 1 base and at J to 6 bases, leaving 12 bases not matched to a gene. The CDR3 sequence is 17 residues long. Germline values: CDR1 SGHAT, CDR2 FQNNGV. Points on this clone: Its antigen is undetermined.

A deep-level run was used for the assay. Each cell subset's genomic DNA was divided evenly among several immunoSEQ plates. The team ran DNA from unsorted PBMCs on ten immunoSEQ deep assay plates for sequencing. Measured with immunoSEQ multiplex PCR; TCRdb has only the in-frame clones, and not every one. The data contain about 490,000 clones, about 84% of them singletons. The V and J genes are TRBV11-2 and TRBJ2-7; 10 nucleotides agree with TRBD1. The sample taken for sequencing was PBMCs. The clonotype was recovered from a woman between 35 and 50 years old in good health. Some clones in this sample may be carry-over from other donors' samples. The CDR3 reads CASSLAPRRDRGVEQYF. The DNA of the CDR3 is TGTGCCAGCAGCTTAGCCCCTCGTCGGGACAGGGGCGTCGAGCAGTACTTC.